This TCR beta chain was observed in a study of T cells in Graves' hyperthyroidism and ophthalmopathy. Study-wide results and caveats: A model using 13 V-J features told ophthalmopathy apart from stable hyperthyroidism.

Comment on this clonotype: The target antigen is unknown.

The CDR3 loop spans 15 amino acids. V shed 7 bases and J 4 bases; nucleotides not matched to a gene: 13. Looked up from germline, CDR1 is MRHNA and CDR2 is SNTAGT. Regions amplified from RNA transcripts were the TCR beta CDR3 regions. The TCR CDR3 first-round RT-PCR relied on the HTBI primer set. TCRdb reprocessed the multiplex PCR reads via MiXCR and lists one record per CDR3 protein. The sample lists approximately 690,000 distinct CDR3 sequences, around 21% seen once, with 34% in the top ten. V is TRBV6-4 and J is TRBJ2-7, with TRBD1 matching 7 bases. This sequence originates from a man aged 25-40 years with Graves' ophthalmopathy. Source material: blood. The CDR3 region has the DNA TGTGCCAGCATTGCAGACAAGGGGGCCCGTTACGAGCAGTACTTC. Protein product: CASIADKGARYEQYF.